The rows below give T cell receptor beta chains drawn from one sample of a study of technical replicates of blood from a handful of donors. Profiling relied on immunoSEQ multiplex PCR, and the TCRdb table lists in-frame clones only, not all of them. The table lists some 91,000 clones, 95% of them singletons. The sample was T cells isolated from PBMCs. These receptors all stem from a human donor in good health. The CDR3 runs from the conserved cysteine through the conserved F or W. A D gene is named only where the DNA matches it firmly. The size of a clone is reported for some rows only, either as once, few or many, or as a class for expanded clones.

CDR3 protein,CDR3 DNA,D gene,J gene,V gene,clone size
CASSPITGVNSPLHF,TGTGCCAGCAGCCCGATTACAGGGGTTAATTCACCCCTCCACTTT,TRBD1,TRBJ1-6,TRBV11-2,NA
CASSPHSQGREQYF,TGTGCCAGCAGCCCTCACTCACAGGGTAGGGAGCAGTACTTC,NA,TRBJ2-7,TRBV6-5,NA
CASSWGPGTKAYEQYF,TGTGCCAGCAGCTGGGGCCCCGGGACAAAAGCCTACGAGCAGTACTTC,NA,TRBJ2-7,TRBV7-8,NA
CASIPPPPFNVRYGYTF,TGTGCCAGCATTCCACCCCCTCCGTTTAACGTGCGCTATGGCTACACCTTC,NA,TRBJ1-2,TRBV28,NA
CASSGQGKETQYF,TGTGCCAGCAGTGGACAGGGAAAAGAGACCCAGTACTTC,TRBD1,TRBJ2-5,TRBV6-5,NA
CASSRLYLGGGELFF,TGTGCCAGCAGCCGCTTATACCTAGGAGGCGGGGAGCTGTTTTTT,NA,TRBJ2-2,TRBV14,once
CSVGDRASYEQYF,TGCAGCGTCGGCGACAGGGCCTCCTACGAGCAGTACTTC,TRBD1,TRBJ2-7,TRBV29-1,NA
CASSLPRASGSAGELFF,TGTGCCAGCAGTTTACCCCGGGCTAGTGGGAGTGCCGGGGAGCTGTTTTTT,NA,TRBJ2-2,TRBV27,NA
CASSLRGTSEHYEQYF,TGTGCCAGCAGCCTTAGGGGGACTAGCGAGCACTACGAGCAGTACTTC,TRBD2,TRBJ2-7,TRBV7-9,once
CASYGPGQGYEQYF,TGTGCCAGCTATGGCCCGGGACAGGGTTACGAGCAGTACTTC,TRBD1,TRBJ2-7,TRBV28,NA
CASSYLGTGEAFF,TGTGCCAGCAGCTATCTAGGGACAGGCGAAGCTTTCTTT,TRBD1,TRBJ1-1,TRBV9,NA
CASSYRLAGGAEDTQYF,TGTGCCAGCAGCTACCGTCTAGCGGGAGGGGCAGAAGATACGCAGTATTTT,TRBD2,TRBJ2-3,TRBV5-4,NA
CASSDQGGGTDTQYF,TGTGCCAGCAGTGATCAGGGAGGTGGCACAGATACGCAGTATTTT,NA,TRBJ2-3,TRBV6-4,NA
CASSQDPTGASYEQYF,TGCGCCAGCAGCCAAGATCCGACAGGGGCCTCCTACGAGCAGTACTTC,TRBD1,TRBJ2-7,TRBV4-1,NA
CASGSPGAGGTGELFF,TGTGCTAGTGGTTCCCCCGGGGCGGGGGGTACCGGGGAGCTGTTTTTT,TRBD2,TRBJ2-2,TRBV12-5,once
CASTGTGYGYTF,TGTGCCAGTACCGGGACAGGGTATGGCTACACCTTC,TRBD1,TRBJ1-2,TRBV6-6,NA
CASSTGGFTEAFF,TGTGCCAGCAGCACGGGGGGATTCACTGAAGCTTTCTTT,NA,TRBJ1-1,TRBV7-9,NA
CASSSWGGESSGANVLTF,TGTGCCAGCAGCTCGTGGGGAGGAGAGTCCTCTGGGGCCAACGTCCTGACTTTC,NA,TRBJ2-6,TRBV11-3,NA
CASSPGTFSGNTIYF,TGTGCCAGCAGCCCCGGGACTTTCTCCGGAAACACCATATATTTT,NA,TRBJ1-3,TRBV7-2,NA
CASSEPTGGNTEAFF,TGTGCCAGCAGTGAACCGACAGGGGGGAACACTGAAGCTTTCTTT,TRBD1,TRBJ1-1,TRBV6-1,NA
CASSPTGGNTEAFF,TGTGCCAGCAGCCCGACAGGGGGGAACACTGAAGCTTTCTTT,TRBD1,TRBJ1-1,TRBV5-4,NA
CASSLVVGTRETQYF,TGTGCCAGCAGCTTAGTGGTCGGCACCAGGGAGACCCAGTACTTC,NA,TRBJ2-5,TRBV11-2,NA
CAISAGASFYEQYF,TGTGCCATCAGTGCAGGGGCTTCTTTCTACGAGCAGTACTTC,NA,TRBJ2-7,TRBV10-3,NA
CASSSIAGNTIYF,TGTGCCAGCAGCTCGATAGCCGGAAACACCATATATTTT,NA,TRBJ1-3,TRBV5-6,NA
CASSLAGAGGNNEQFF,TGCGCCAGCAGCTTGGCCGGAGCGGGGGGGAACAATGAGCAGTTCTTC,TRBD2,TRBJ2-1,TRBV5-1,NA
CASSGGLRKIYEQYF,TGTGCCAGCAGTGGGGGACTCCGGAAGATCTACGAGCAGTACTTC,NA,TRBJ2-7,TRBV14,NA
CASSSPLGIAGTQGDEQFF,TGTGCCAGCAGTTCACCCCTTGGGATAGCGGGAACCCAGGGGGATGAGCAGTTCTTC,NA,TRBJ2-1,TRBV28,NA
CASSLGTGAYEQYF,TGTGCCAGCAGCTTAGGGACAGGGGCCTACGAGCAGTACTTC,TRBD1,TRBJ2-7,TRBV7-6,NA
CASSSGGAGDTQYF,TGTGCCAGCAGCTCCGGGGGGGCCGGAGATACGCAGTATTTT,TRBD2,TRBJ2-3,TRBV7-9,NA
CASSPLSNRAYEQYF,TGTGCCAGCTCACCCCTCAGCAACAGGGCCTACGAGCAGTACTTC,NA,TRBJ2-7,TRBV18,NA
CASSMDRDTGELFF,TGCGCCAGCAGTATGGACAGGGACACCGGGGAGCTGTTTTTT,TRBD1,TRBJ2-2,TRBV10-1,NA
CASSLRQGLNSPLHF,TGTGCCAGTAGTTTAAGACAGGGCCTTAATTCACCCCTCCACTTT,TRBD1,TRBJ1-6,TRBV19,NA
CASSTGLAGTGANVLTF,TGTGCCAGCAGCACGGGACTAGCGGGAACTGGGGCCAACGTCCTGACTTTC,TRBD2,TRBJ2-6,TRBV9,NA
CASTTRGQVKNIQYF,TGTGCCAGTACCACTCGGGGACAAGTCAAAAACATTCAGTACTTC,NA,TRBJ2-4,TRBV11-2,NA
CASSPLPGQDSSYEQYF,TGTGCCAGCAGTCCCCTGCCGGGACAGGACTCCTCCTACGAGCAGTACTTC,TRBD1,TRBJ2-7,TRBV7-7,NA
CASSQGTGDRYIQYF,TGCGCCAGCAGCCAAGGGACAGGGGATCGGTACATTCAGTACTTC,TRBD1,TRBJ2-4,TRBV4-1,once
CASSRSGRALTDTQYF,TGTGCCAGTTCTCGTAGCGGGAGGGCCTTGACAGATACGCAGTATTTT,TRBD2,TRBJ2-3,TRBV19,NA
CASSLGASGTDTQYF,TGTGCCAGCAGCTTGGGCGCCAGCGGGACTGATACGCAGTATTTT,TRBD2,TRBJ2-3,TRBV5-6,NA
CASVKRTGSYEQYF,TGTGCTAGCGTAAAACGGACAGGTTCCTACGAGCAGTACTTC,TRBD1,TRBJ2-7,TRBV13,NA
CASRNRGNTGELFF,TGTGCCAGCAGAAACAGGGGGAACACCGGGGAGCTGTTTTTT,TRBD1,TRBJ2-2,TRBV6-1,NA
CASSLVGGGTFNQPQHF,TGTGCCAGCAGCTTAGTTGGGGGGGGGACTTTCAATCAGCCCCAGCATTTT,NA,TRBJ1-5,TRBV7-2,NA
CASSWTGLSETQYF,TGTGCCAGCAGTTGGACAGGGCTTTCGGAGACCCAGTACTTC,TRBD1,TRBJ2-5,TRBV7-9,NA
CASSPSSGQSSYEQYF,TGTGCCAGCTCACCTAGCAGCGGACAGAGCAGCTACGAGCAGTACTTC,NA,TRBJ2-7,TRBV18,NA
CASSPSGVSGPYEQYF,TGTGCCAGCAGCCCCAGCGGGGTATCTGGACCCTACGAGCAGTACTTC,NA,TRBJ2-7,TRBV21-1,once
CASTLGPRTTEAFF,TGTGCCAGCACCCTCGGTCCTCGTACCACTGAAGCTTTCTTT,NA,TRBJ1-1,TRBV6-5,NA
CAWNQRGWGGETQYF,TGTGCCTGGAATCAAAGGGGCTGGGGGGGAGAGACCCAGTACTTC,TRBD2,TRBJ2-5,TRBV30,NA
CVSKQGHEMNTEAFF,TGTGTCAGCAAACAGGGACACGAGATGAACACTGAAGCTTTCTTT,NA,TRBJ1-1,TRBV7-2,NA
CSAPQSYEQYF,TGCAGTGCTCCACAATCTTACGAGCAGTACTTC,NA,TRBJ2-7,TRBV20-1,NA
CASSLRDMNTEAFF,TGTGCCAGCAGCCTCAGGGACATGAACACTGAAGCTTTCTTT,NA,TRBJ1-1,TRBV11-3,NA
CASKRGSNTGELFF,TGTGCCAGCAAACGGGGGTCGAACACCGGGGAGCTGTTTTTT,NA,TRBJ2-2,TRBV2,NA
CASRQLSITGYTF,TGTGCCAGCAGACAGCTATCTATCACTGGCTACACCTTC,NA,TRBJ1-2,TRBV6-5,once
CASSQDLARGPYNEQFF,TGTGCCAGCAGCCAAGATTTAGCGCGGGGGCCCTACAATGAGCAGTTCTTC,NA,TRBJ2-1,TRBV14,NA
CASSWLTSGGFYEQYF,TGTGCCAGCAGCTGGTTGACTAGCGGGGGTTTCTACGAGCAGTACTTC,TRBD2,TRBJ2-7,TRBV7-9,NA
CASSPSGRLLRNEQFF,TGTGCCAGCAGTCCCAGCGGGAGGCTTTTACGGAATGAGCAGTTCTTC,TRBD2,TRBJ2-1,TRBV7-9,NA